The rows below give T cell receptor beta chains drawn from one sample of a study of blood T cells in healthy people across ages. Via MiXCR, TCRdb re-called the 5' RACE reads, giving one row per CDR3 protein. Seen here are around 710,000 distinct CDR3 sequences, around 46% observed once, and the top ten hold 20% to 25%. The specimen sequenced was blood. The origin of the receptors is a woman aged 55 to 70 in good health. Each CDR3 is given with its conserved first and last residue. Fields, in order: V gene, D gene, J gene, CDR3 protein. A D gene is named only where the DNA matches it firmly.

v_call: TRBV20-1
d_call: -
j_call: TRBJ2-3
cdr3_aa: CSAGAGDSTDTQYF

v_call: TRBV27
d_call: -
j_call: TRBJ2-1
cdr3_aa: CASSRVSRGEQFF

v_call: TRBV5-1
d_call: -
j_call: TRBJ2-7
cdr3_aa: CASSFGQNYEQYF

v_call: TRBV27
d_call: TRBD2
j_call: TRBJ2-7
cdr3_aa: CASSSPGLATHNEQYF

v_call: TRBV30
d_call: -
j_call: TRBJ1-4
cdr3_aa: CAWSRQVNEKLFF

v_call: TRBV29-1
d_call: TRBD1
j_call: TRBJ2-7
cdr3_aa: CSVDRGGSYEQYF

v_call: TRBV12-3/TRBV12-4
d_call: -
j_call: TRBJ2-7
cdr3_aa: CASSFIAYEQYF

v_call: TRBV3-1
d_call: TRBD2
j_call: TRBJ2-1
cdr3_aa: CASSRTTGGGSAEQFF

v_call: TRBV10-3
d_call: -
j_call: TRBJ2-2
cdr3_aa: CAISDLGPSNTGELFF

v_call: TRBV27
d_call: -
j_call: TRBJ1-3
cdr3_aa: CASSRNWDHSGNTIYF

v_call: TRBV3-1
d_call: -
j_call: TRBJ2-1
cdr3_aa: CASSQGARQFF

v_call: TRBV27
d_call: -
j_call: TRBJ2-7
cdr3_aa: CARPINGTYSHYEQYF

v_call: TRBV15
d_call: TRBD2
j_call: TRBJ2-1
cdr3_aa: CATMPSGSWNEQFF

v_call: TRBV27
d_call: TRBD2
j_call: TRBJ2-3
cdr3_aa: CASKGLAGNTQYF

v_call: TRBV12-5
d_call: TRBD1
j_call: TRBJ2-1
cdr3_aa: CASGLVLGQGGDNEQFF

v_call: TRBV18
d_call: TRBD1
j_call: TRBJ1-5
cdr3_aa: CASSQLDRGSNQPQHF

v_call: TRBV3-1
d_call: -
j_call: -
cdr3_aa: CASSQVADSYNEQYF

v_call: TRBV20-1
d_call: TRBD2
j_call: TRBJ2-7
cdr3_aa: CSAFIRAGDGEQYF

v_call: TRBV7-8
d_call: -
j_call: TRBJ2-1
cdr3_aa: CASSLAGGPYNEQFF

v_call: TRBV27
d_call: -
j_call: TRBJ2-7
cdr3_aa: CASSVSTHYEQYF

v_call: TRBV9
d_call: -
j_call: TRBJ2-1
cdr3_aa: CASSASPSGSENEQFF

v_call: TRBV5-1
d_call: -
j_call: TRBJ2-5
cdr3_aa: CASSPGARETQYF

v_call: TRBV3-1
d_call: TRBD2
j_call: TRBJ2-7
cdr3_aa: CASSQDSGSFNGQYF

v_call: TRBV15
d_call: TRBD1
j_call: TRBJ2-7
cdr3_aa: CATSTGTGYEQYF